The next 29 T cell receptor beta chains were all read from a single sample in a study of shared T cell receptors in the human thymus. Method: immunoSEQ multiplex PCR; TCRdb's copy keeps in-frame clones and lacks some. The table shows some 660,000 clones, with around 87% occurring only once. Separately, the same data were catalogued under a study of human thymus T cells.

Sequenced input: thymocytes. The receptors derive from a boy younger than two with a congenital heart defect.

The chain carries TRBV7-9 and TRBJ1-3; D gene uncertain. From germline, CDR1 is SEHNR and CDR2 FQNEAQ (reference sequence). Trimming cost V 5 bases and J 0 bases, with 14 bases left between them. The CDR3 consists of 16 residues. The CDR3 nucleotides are TGTGCCAGCAGCCGAGGGTTGGGCAGCTCTGGAAACACCATATATTTT. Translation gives CASSRGLGSSGNTIYF.

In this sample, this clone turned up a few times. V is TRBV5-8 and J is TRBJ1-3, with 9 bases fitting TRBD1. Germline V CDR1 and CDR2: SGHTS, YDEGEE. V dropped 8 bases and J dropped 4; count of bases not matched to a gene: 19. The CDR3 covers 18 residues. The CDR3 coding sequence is TGTGCCAGGGTTCTGGGACAGGGCCTACGGGTGTCCGGAAACACCATATATTTT. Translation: CARVLGQGLRVSGNTIYF.

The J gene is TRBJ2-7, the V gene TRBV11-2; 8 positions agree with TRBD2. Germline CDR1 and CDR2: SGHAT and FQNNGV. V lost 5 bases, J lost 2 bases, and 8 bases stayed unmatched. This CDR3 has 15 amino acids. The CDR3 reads CASSPGRGDPYEQYF. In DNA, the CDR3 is TGTGCCAGCAGCCCCGGGCGGGGGGATCCCTACGAGCAGTACTTC.

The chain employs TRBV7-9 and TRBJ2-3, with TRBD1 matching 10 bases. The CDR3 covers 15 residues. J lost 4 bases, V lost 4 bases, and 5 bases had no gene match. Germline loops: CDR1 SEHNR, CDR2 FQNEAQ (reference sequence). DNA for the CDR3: TGTGCCAGCAGCTACCTGGACAGGGGGGCAGATACGCAGTATTTT. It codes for CASSYLDRGADTQYF.

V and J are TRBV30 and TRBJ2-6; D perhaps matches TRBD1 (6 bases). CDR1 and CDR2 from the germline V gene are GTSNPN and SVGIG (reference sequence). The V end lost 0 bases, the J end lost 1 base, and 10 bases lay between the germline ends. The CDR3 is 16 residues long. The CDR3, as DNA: TGTGCCTGGAGTGTACCGGACAGATCTGGGGCCAACGTCCTGACTTTC. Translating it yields CAWSVPDRSGANVLTF.

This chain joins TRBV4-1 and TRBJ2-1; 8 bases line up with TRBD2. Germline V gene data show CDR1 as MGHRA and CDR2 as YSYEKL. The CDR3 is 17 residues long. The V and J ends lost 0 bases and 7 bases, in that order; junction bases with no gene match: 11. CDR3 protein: CASSQDSGRALWNEQFF. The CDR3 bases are TGCGCCAGCAGCCAAGATTCCGGGAGGGCCTTATGGAATGAGCAGTTCTTC.

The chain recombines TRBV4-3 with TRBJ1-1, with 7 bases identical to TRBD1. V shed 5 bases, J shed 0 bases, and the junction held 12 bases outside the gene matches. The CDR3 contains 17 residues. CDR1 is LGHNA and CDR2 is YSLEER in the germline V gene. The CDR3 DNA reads TGCGCCAGCAGCAATGGTGACAGGGCAGGGGTGAACACTGAAGCTTTCTTT. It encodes CASSNGDRAGVNTEAFF.

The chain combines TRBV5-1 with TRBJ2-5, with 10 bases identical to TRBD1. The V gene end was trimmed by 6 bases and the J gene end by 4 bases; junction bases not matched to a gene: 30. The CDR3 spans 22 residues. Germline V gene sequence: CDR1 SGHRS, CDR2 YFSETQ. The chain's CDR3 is CASTFPGPYNGTGDPLGETQYF. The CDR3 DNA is TGCGCCAGCACCTTCCCGGGTCCCTACAACGGGACAGGGGACCCCCTGGGAGAGACCCAGTACTTC.

The CDR3 here is CAWSVGRKRLADSYEQYF. The CDR3, as DNA: TGTGCCTGGAGTGTGGGGAGAAAGAGACTAGCGGACTCCTACGAGCAGTACTTC. The chain links TRBV30 to TRBJ2-7; 9 bases agree with TRBD2. V was pared by 0 bases and J by 0 bases, with 12 bases of the junction left unmatched. The CDR3 contains 18 residues. Looked up from germline, CDR1 is GTSNPN and CDR2 is SVGIG (reference sequence). The entire variable domain, with the rest obtained from reference TRBV30 and TRBJ2-7, is as follows: SQTIHQWPATLVQPVGSPLSLECTVEGTSNPNLYWYRQAAGRGLQLLFYSVGIGQISSEVPQNLSASRPQDRQFILSSKKLLLSDSGFYLCAWSVGRKRLADSYEQYFGPGTRLTVT.

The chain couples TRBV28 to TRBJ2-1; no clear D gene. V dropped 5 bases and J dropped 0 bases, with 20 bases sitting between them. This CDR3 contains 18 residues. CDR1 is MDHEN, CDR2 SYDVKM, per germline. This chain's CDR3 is CASSPLPPTYSSYNEQFF. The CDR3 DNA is TGTGCCAGCAGTCCCCTTCCCCCGACTTATAGCTCCTACAATGAGCAGTTCTTC.

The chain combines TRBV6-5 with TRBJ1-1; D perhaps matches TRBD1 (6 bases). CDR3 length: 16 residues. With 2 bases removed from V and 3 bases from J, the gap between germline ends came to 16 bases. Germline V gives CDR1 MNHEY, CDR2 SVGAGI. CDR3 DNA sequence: TGTGCCAGCAGTTACCCGTCCCGGGACAAGTACACTGAAGCTTTCTTT. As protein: CASSYPSRDKYTEAFF.

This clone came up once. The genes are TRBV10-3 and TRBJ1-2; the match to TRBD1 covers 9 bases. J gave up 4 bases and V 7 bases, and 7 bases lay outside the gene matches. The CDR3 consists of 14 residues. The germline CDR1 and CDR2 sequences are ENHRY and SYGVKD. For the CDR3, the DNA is TGTGCCATCAATACAGGGGGCGATCGCTATGGCTACACCTTC. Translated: CAINTGGDRYGYTF.

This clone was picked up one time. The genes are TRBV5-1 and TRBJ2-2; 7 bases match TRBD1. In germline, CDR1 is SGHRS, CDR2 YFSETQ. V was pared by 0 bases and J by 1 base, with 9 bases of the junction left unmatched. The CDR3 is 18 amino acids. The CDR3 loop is CASSLGQGCKGNTGELFF. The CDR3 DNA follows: TGCGCCAGCAGCTTGGGACAGGGTTGTAAAGGGAACACCGGGGAGCTGTTTTTT. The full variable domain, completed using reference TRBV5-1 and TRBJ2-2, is KAGVTQTPRYLIKTRGQQVTLSCSPISGHRSVSWYQQTPGQGLQFLFEYFSETQRNKGNFPGRFSGRQFSNSRSEMNVSTLELGDSALYLCASSLGQGCKGNTGELFFGEGSRLTVL.

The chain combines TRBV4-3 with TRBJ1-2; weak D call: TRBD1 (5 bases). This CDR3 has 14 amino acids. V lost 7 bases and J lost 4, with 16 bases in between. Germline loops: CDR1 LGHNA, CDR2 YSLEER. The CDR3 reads CASKQRGNPYGYTF. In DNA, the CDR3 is TGCGCCAGCAAGCAACGGGGGAACCCCTATGGCTACACCTTC.

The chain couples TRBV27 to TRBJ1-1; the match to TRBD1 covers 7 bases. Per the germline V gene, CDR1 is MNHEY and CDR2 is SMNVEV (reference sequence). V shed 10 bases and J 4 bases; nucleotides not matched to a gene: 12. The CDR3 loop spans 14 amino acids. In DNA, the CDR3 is TGTGCCACCAGGAGAGGGGGCTGGGGCACTGAAGCTTTCTTT. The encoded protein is CATRRGGWGTEAFF.

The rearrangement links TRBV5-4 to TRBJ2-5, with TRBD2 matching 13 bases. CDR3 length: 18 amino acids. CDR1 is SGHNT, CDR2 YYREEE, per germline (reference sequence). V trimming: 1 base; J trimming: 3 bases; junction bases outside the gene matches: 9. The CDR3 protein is CASSLFVLLAGGEETQYF. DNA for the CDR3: TGTGCCAGCAGCTTGTTTGTCTTACTAGCGGGAGGGGAAGAGACCCAGTACTTC.

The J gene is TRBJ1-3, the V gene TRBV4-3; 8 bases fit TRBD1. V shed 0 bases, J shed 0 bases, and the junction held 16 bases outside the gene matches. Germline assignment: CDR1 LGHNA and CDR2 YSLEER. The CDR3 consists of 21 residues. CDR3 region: CASSQDPGPPTGDRSGNTIYF. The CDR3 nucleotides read TGCGCCAGCAGCCAAGATCCAGGCCCCCCGACAGGGGACCGCTCTGGAAACACCATATATTTT.

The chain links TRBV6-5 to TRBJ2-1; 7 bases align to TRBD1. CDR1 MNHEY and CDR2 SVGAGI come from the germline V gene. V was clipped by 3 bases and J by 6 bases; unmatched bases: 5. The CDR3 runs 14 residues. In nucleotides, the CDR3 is TGTGCCAGCAGTTATCGGCAGGGGGTCAATGAGCAGTTCTTC. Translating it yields CASSYRQGVNEQFF.

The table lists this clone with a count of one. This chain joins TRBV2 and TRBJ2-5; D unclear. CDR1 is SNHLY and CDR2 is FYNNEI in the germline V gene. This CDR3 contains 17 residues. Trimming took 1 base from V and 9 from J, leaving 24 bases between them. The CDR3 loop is CASSEDLAPRRSWAQYF. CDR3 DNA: TGTGCCAGCAGTGAAGACCTGGCGCCCCGGCGGTCATGGGCCCAGTACTTC.

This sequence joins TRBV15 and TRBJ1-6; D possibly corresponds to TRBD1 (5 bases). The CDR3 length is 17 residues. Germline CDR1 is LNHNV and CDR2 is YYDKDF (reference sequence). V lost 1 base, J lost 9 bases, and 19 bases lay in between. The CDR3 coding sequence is TGTGCCACCAGCAGAGCCACTTCGGGGGGGAATGGTTCACCCCTCCACTTT. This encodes CATSRATSGGNGSPLHF.

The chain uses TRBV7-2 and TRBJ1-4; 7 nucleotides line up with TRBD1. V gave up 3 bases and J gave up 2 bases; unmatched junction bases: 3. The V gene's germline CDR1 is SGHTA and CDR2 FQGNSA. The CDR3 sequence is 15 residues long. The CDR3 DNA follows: TGTGCCAGCAGCTTGGTGGGACAGACTAATGAAAAACTGTTTTTT. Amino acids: CASSLVGQTNEKLFF.

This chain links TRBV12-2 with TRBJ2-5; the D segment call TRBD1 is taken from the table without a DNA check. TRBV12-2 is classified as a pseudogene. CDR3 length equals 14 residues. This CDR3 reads CASRLRGFQETQYF. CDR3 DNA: TGTGCAAGTCGCTTAAGGGGCTTCCAAGAGACCCAGTACTTC.

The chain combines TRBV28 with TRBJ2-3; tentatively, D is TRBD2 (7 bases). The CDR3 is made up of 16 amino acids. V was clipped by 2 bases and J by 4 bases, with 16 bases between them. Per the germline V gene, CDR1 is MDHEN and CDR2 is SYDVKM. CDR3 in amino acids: CASSLEDGGPADTQYF. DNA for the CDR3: TGTGCCAGCAGTTTAGAGGACGGGGGGCCGGCAGATACGCAGTATTTT.

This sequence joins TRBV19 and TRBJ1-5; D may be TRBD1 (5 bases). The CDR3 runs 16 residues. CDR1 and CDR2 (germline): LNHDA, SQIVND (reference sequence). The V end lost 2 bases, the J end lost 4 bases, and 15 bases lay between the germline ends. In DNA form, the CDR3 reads TGTGCCAGTAGTATAAACAGGACCATTAAAAATCAGCCCCAGCATTTT. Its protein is CASSINRTIKNQPQHF. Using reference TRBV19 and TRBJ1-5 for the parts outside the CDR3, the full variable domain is DGGITQSPKYLFRKEGQNVTLSCEQNLNHDAMYWYRQDPGQGLRLIYYSQIVNDFQKGDIAEGYSVSREKKESFPLTVTSAQKNPTAFYLCASSINRTIKNQPQHFGDGTRLSIL.

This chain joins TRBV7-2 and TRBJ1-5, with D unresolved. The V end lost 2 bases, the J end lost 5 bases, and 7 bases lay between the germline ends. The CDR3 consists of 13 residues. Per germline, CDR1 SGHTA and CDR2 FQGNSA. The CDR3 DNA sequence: TGTGCCAGCAGCTTATATTCCGATCAGCCCCAGCATTTT. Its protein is CASSLYSDQPQHF.

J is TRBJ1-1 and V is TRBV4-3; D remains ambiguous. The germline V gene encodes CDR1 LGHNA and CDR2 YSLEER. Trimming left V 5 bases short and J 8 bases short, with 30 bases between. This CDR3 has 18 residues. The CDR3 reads CASSSKIIEGALFDEAFF. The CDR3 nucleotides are TGCGCCAGCAGCTCCAAGATAATTGAGGGCGCACTTTTCGACGAAGCTTTCTTT.

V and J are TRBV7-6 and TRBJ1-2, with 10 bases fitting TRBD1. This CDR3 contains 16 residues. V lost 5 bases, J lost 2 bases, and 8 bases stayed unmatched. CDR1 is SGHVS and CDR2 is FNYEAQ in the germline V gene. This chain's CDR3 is CASSRDRGLANYGYTF. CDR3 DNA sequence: TGTGCCAGCAGCCGGGACAGGGGTCTTGCGAACTATGGCTACACCTTC. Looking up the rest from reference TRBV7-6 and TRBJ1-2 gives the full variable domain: GAGVSQSPRYKVTKRGQDVALRCDPISGHVSLYWYRQALGQGPEFLTYFNYEAQQDKSGLPNDRFSAERPEGSISTLTIQRTEQRDSAMYRCASSRDRGLANYGYTFGSGTRLTVV.

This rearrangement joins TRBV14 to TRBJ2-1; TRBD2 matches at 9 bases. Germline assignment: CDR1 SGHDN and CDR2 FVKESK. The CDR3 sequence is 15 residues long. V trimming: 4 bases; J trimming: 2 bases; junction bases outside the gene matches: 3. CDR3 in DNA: TGTGCCAGCAGCCCTAGCGGGGCCACCTACAATGAGCAGTTCTTC. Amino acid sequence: CASSPSGATYNEQFF.

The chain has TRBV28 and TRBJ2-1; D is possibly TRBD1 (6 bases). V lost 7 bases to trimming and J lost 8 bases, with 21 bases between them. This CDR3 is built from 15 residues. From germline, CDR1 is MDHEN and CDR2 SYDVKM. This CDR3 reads CASTVSRDMEDEQFF. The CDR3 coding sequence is TGTGCCAGCACCGTCAGCAGGGACATGGAGGATGAGCAGTTCTTC. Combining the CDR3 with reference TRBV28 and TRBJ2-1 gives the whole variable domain DVKVTQSSRYLVKRTGEKVFLECVQDMDHENMFWYRQDPGLGLRLIYFSYDVKMKEKGDIPEGYSVSREKKERFSLILESASTNQTSMYLCASTVSRDMEDEQFFGPGTRLTVL.